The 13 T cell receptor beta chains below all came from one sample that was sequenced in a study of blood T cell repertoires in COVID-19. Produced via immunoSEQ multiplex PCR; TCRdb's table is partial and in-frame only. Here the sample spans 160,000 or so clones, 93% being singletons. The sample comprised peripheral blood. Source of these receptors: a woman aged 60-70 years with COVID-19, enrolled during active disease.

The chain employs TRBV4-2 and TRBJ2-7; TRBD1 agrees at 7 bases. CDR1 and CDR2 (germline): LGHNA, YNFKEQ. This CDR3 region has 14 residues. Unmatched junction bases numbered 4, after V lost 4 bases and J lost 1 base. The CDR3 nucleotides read TGTGCCAGCAGCCCCTCCAGGGGGTCCTACGAGCAGTACTTC. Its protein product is CASSPSRGSYEQYF.

The CDR3 reads CATKKSLPGQGSNQPQHF. As DNA, the CDR3 is TGTGCCACGAAGAAGTCCCTCCCGGGACAGGGGAGCAATCAGCCCCAGCATTTT. This chain uses TRBV24-1 with TRBJ1-5, with 10 bases identical to TRBD1. Germline V CDR1 and CDR2: KGHDR, SFDVKD. The J segment lost 1 base and the V segment lost 10 bases, leaving 15 bases of the junction unmatched. This CDR3 has 18 amino acids.

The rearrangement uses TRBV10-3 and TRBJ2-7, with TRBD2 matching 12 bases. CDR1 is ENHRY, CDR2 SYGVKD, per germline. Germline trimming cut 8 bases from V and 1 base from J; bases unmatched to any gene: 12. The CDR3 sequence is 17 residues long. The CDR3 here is CAISAGPSGGASYEQYF. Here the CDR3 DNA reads TGTGCCATCTCCGCGGGCCCTAGCGGGGGGGCTTCCTACGAGCAGTACTTC.

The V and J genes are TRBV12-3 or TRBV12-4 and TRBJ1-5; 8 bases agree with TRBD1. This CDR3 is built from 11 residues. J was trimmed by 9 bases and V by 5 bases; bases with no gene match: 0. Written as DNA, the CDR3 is TGTGCCAGCAGTACAGGGGGGCCCCAGCATTTT. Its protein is CASSTGGPQHF.

Here the CDR3 reads CASSQGATGSDGYTF. The CDR3 nucleotides are TGTGCCAGCAGCCAAGGGGCTACTGGATCCGATGGCTACACCTTC. The chain links TRBV3-1 (or the pseudogene TRBV3-2) to TRBJ1-2; no firm D call. V shed 1 base and J shed 6 bases, with 15 bases lying between them. The V gene's germline CDR1 is LGHDT and CDR2 YNNKEL (reference sequence). The CDR3 length is 15 residues.

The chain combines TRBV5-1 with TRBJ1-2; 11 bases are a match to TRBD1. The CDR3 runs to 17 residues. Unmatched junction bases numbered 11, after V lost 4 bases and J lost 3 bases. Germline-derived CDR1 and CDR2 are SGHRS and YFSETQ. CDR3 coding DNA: TGCGCCAGCAGCCCTGGGACAGGGGGTGTAATCGACTATGGCTACACCTTC. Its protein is CASSPGTGGVIDYGYTF.

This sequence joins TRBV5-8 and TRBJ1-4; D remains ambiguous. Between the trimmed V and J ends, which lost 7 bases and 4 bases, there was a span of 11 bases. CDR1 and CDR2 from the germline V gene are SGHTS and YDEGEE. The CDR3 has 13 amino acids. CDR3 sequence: CASPEVLNEKLFF. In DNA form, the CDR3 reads TGTGCCAGCCCCGAGGTCCTTAATGAAAAACTGTTTTTT.

This CDR3 reads CASSLDPSRETQYF. CDR3 coding DNA: TGTGCCAGCAGCCTGGACCCGTCCCGGGAGACCCAGTACTTC. The chain joins TRBV5-5 to TRBJ2-5; D unclear. With 4 bases removed from V and 5 bases from J, the gap between germline ends came to 15 bases. There are 14 residues in the CDR3. Germline assignment: CDR1 SGHKS and CDR2 YYEKEE (reference sequence).

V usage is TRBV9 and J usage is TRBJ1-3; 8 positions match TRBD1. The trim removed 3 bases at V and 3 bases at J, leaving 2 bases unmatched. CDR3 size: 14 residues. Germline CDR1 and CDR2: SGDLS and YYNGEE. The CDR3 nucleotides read TGTGCCAGCAGCGGGGGACAGGTTGGAAACACCATATATTTT. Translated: CASSGGQVGNTIYF.

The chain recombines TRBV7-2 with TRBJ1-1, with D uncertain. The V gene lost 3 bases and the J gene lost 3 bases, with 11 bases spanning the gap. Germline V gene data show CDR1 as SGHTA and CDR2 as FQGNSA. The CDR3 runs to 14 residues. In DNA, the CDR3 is TGTGCCAGCAGCTTGGGAGGGTGGGACACTGAAGCTTTCTTT. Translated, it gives CASSLGGWDTEAFF.

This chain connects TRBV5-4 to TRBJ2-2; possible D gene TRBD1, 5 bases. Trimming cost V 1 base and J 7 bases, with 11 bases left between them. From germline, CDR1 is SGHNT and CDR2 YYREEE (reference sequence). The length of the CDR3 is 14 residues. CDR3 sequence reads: CASSLSRVGGELFF. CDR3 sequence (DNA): TGTGCCAGCAGCTTGAGCAGGGTTGGCGGGGAGCTGTTTTTT.

The CDR3 reads CASSLDAGFGQFF. The CDR3 coding sequence is TGTGCCAGCAGCTTAGATGCGGGGTTTGGGCAGTTCTTC. The J gene is TRBJ2-1, the V gene TRBV11-2; possible D gene TRBD2, 6 bases. The CDR3 extends over 13 amino acids. V was clipped by 0 bases and J by 12 bases, with 12 bases between them. Germline loops: CDR1 SGHAT, CDR2 FQNNGV.

CDR3 region: CASSLNSGGYEQFF. The CDR3 nucleotides are TGCGCCAGCAGCTTGAATAGCGGGGGGTATGAGCAGTTCTTC. J is TRBJ2-1 and V is TRBV5-1; 10 bases are shared with TRBD2. The CDR3 spans 14 residues. Trimming at V came to 1 base and at J to 8 bases, leaving 3 bases not matched to a gene. Germline CDR1 and CDR2: SGHRS and YFSETQ.